This T cell receptor beta chain was obtained from a study of blood T cell repertoires in COVID-19. Looking at the study overall: From the United States, Italy and Spain came samples of acute and convalescent COVID-19. T cells, B-cell-depleted T cells, or PBMCs provided the cDNA or gDNA that served as material.

The CDR3 has 13 residues. The germline gives CDR1 MNHEY, CDR2 SVGAGI. Deletions cut 6 bases from V and 1 base from J, with 9 bases between. Study processing details: Nucleated cell counts were estimated from reference gene primer amplification. Produced via immunoSEQ multiplex PCR; TCRdb's table is partial and in-frame only. V and J calls plus clone size are reproduced from that table; the DNA served to infer D and trimming. The data show about 210,000 clones, 70% to 90% seen once. The chain uses TRBV6-5 and TRBJ1-1; D gene unclear. The sequence derives from a woman between 50 and 59 years old with active or convalescent COVID-19. Sequences were obtained from peripheral blood. The CDR3 region is CASRENWNTEAFF. The CDR3 bases are TGTGCCAGCAGGGAGAACTGGAACACTGAAGCTTTCTTT.